The 2 T cell receptor beta chains presented below share a single source sample, sequenced in a study of cytomegalovirus exposure and HLA in healthy donors. TCRdb's copy holds only in-frame clones and misses some; the assay was immunoSEQ multiplex PCR. The sample carries more than 250,000 clones, about 90% recorded once. Sample: PBMCs. These receptors were collected from a woman between 25 and 40 years old in good health and CMV-seropositive.

V and J are TRBV18 and TRBJ1-1, with D uncertain. This CDR3 contains 13 residues. The germline gives CDR1 KGHSH, CDR2 LQKENI. V shed 0 bases and J shed 8 bases, with 10 bases lying between them. The CDR3 coding sequence is TGTGCCAGCTCACCACCCACACCCGGCGAAGCTTTCTTT. Protein: CASSPPTPGEAFF. The whole variable domain, remainder taken from reference TRBV18 and TRBJ1-1, is NAGVMQNPRHLVRRRGQEARLRCSPMKGHSHVYWYRQLPEEGLKFMVYLQKENIIDESGMPKERFSAEFPKEGPSILRIQQVVRGDSAAYFCASSPPTPGEAFFGQGTRLTVV.

The chain has TRBV7-3 and TRBJ2-2; D is perhaps TRBD2 (5 bases). V lost 4 bases, J lost 1 base, and 7 bases lay in between. From germline, CDR1 is SGHTA and CDR2 FQGTGA. CDR3 size: 14 residues. This CDR3 reads CASSSDLNTGELFF. The CDR3 region has the DNA TGTGCCAGCAGCTCGGACTTGAACACCGGGGAGCTGTTTTTT.